The clone carrying this TCR beta chain was observed a few times. Its antigen is unidentified. PCR primers comprised 60 Vbeta and 13 Jbeta primers. In the original workflow: In a later analysis, of 70 million to 85 million unique beta chains, about 12 million appeared in at least two donors. The method was immunoSEQ multiplex PCR; TCRdb's version includes in-frame clones alone and lacks a portion of them. V and J calls and clone size come straight from that table; D and trimming were deduced from the DNA. The sample shows 30,000 to 40,000 clones, about 70% of them seen only once. This record comes from a study of cytomegalovirus exposure and HLA in healthy donors. Findings of the study overall: Analysis was carried out at a later point, and it linked a missense DCLRE1C variant to TCR beta V- and J-gene trimming. A later look showed TCR association rates differing by HLA locus, highest for DRB1 and lowest for HLA-C. Whilst most TCR sequences proved rare, a subset of public TCRs occurred across many donors.

Trimming at V came to 5 bases and at J to 2 bases, leaving 1 base not matched to a gene. The CDR3 extends over 14 amino acids. CDR1 and CDR2 from the germline V gene are SGHTA and FQGNSA. The sequenced sample consisted of PBMCs. The V and J genes are TRBV7-2 and TRBJ1-3; TRBD1 aligns across 9 bases. This clonotype was obtained from a man in his forties in good health and CMV-seropositive. CDR3 nucleotides: TGTGCCAGCAGCAGACAGGGGGCTGGAAACACCATATATTTT. Translated: CASSRQGAGNTIYF.